These 16 T cell receptor beta chains were sequenced from one sample in a study of post-analysis software for immune sequencing data. Study findings and constraints: Patients carried 5 or 6 TRBV segments more frequently than controls did, and TRBV5-6, TRBV5-1 and TRBV20-1 were among them.

These receptors' antigens are unknown. The TCR beta cDNA libraries contained unique molecular identifiers. Each CDR3 protein is one row after TCRdb ran MiXCR on the PCR reads. The sample lists 750,000 to 950,000 distinct CDR3 sequences, about half occurring once. Sequenced sample: blood. These receptor sequences come from a girl under 18 with multiple sclerosis.

The rearrangement links TRBV27 to TRBJ2-4, with 7 nucleotides matching TRBD1. Gene TRBJ2-7 matches the end of the DNA better, so the J call may be wrong. The CDR3 totals 14 residues. CDR1 is MNHEY and CDR2 is SMNVEV in the germline V gene (reference sequence). CDR3 protein: CASSLSRQGYEQYF. CDR3 bases: TGTGCCAGCAGTTTATCAAGACAGGGCTACGAGCAGTACTTC.

The chain carries TRBV20-1 and TRBJ2-5; D is undetermined. This CDR3 has 17 amino acids. Germline CDR1 and CDR2: DFQATT and SNEGSKA (reference sequence). The V gene lost 2 bases and the J gene lost 0 bases, with 19 bases spanning the gap. CDR3 residues: CSARPRNPPTYQETQYF. For the CDR3, the DNA is TGCAGTGCTAGACCCCGGAACCCCCCGACGTACCAAGAGACCCAGTACTTC.

The rearrangement uses TRBV11-3 and TRBJ2-1; perhaps TRBD1 as D (5 bases). The V gene lost 1 base and the J gene lost 5 bases, with 12 bases spanning the gap. The CDR3 has 15 residues. Germline V CDR1 and CDR2: SGHNT, YENEEA. The CDR3 DNA reads as TGTGCCAGCAGCTTAGTTCTAGGCAGGGACAATGAGCAGTTCTTC. Its translation: CASSLVLGRDNEQFF.

This clonotype was found a few times. This chain joins TRBV20-1 and TRBJ2-3; D possibly corresponds to TRBD1 (6 bases). Trimming pared 7 bases from V and 3 bases from J, leaving 20 bases between. There are 15 residues in the CDR3. Germline CDR1 DFQATT, CDR2 SNEGSKA (reference sequence). CDR3 amino acids: CSVETTGEGTDTQYF. In nucleotides, the CDR3 is TGCAGTGTAGAGACGACAGGCGAGGGGACAGATACGCAGTATTTT.

The chain carries TRBV2 and TRBJ2-7; tentatively, D is TRBD1 (6 bases). Looked up from germline, CDR1 is SNHLY and CDR2 is FYNNEI. Trimming took off 7 bases at V and 3 bases at J, with 13 bases between the two ends. CDR3 length: 13 residues. The CDR3 DNA sequence: TGTGCCAGCATCCGGGACACCGACTACGAGCAGTACTTC. Translating it yields CASIRDTDYEQYF.

This clonotype was seen only a few times. The rearrangement links TRBV20-1 to TRBJ1-1; 8 positions agree with TRBD1. The CDR3 extends over 14 amino acids. Germline V gives CDR1 DFQATT, CDR2 SNEGSKA (reference sequence). V dropped 1 base and J dropped 4; count of bases not matched to a gene: 5. The CDR3 spells CSARGTGGRTEAFF. The CDR3 DNA sequence: TGCAGTGCTAGAGGTACAGGGGGTCGCACTGAAGCTTTCTTT.

The chain employs TRBV12-3 or TRBV12-4 and TRBJ1-1; D gene unclear. This CDR3 is built from 11 residues. The V and J ends lost 2 bases and 8 bases respectively, with 6 bases between them. The CDR3 DNA is TGTGCCAGCAGTTTAAGGCAGGAAGCTTTCTTT. This translates into CASSLRQEAFF.

In this sample, this clonotype turned up a few times. J is TRBJ2-1 and V is TRBV28; the match to TRBD2 covers 10 bases. With V trimmed by 2 bases and J by 8 bases, 6 bases remained unmatched. This CDR3 comprises 15 residues. The germline CDR1 and CDR2 sequences are MDHEN and SYDVKM. The CDR3 DNA reads TGTGCCAGCAGTTTAAGGCTAGCGGGAGTGCATGAGCAGTTCTTC. It encodes CASSLRLAGVHEQFF.

The chain uses TRBV6-2 or TRBV6-3 and TRBJ2-1; 9 bases match TRBD2. This CDR3 comprises 15 residues. Germline trimming cut 5 bases from V and 6 bases from J; bases unmatched to any gene: 8. CDR1 is MNHEY, CDR2 SVGEGT, per germline. Here the CDR3 reads CASSTGREGRNEQFF. DNA of the CDR3: TGTGCCAGCAGTACGGGGCGGGAGGGCCGCAATGAGCAGTTCTTC.

The chain links TRBV5-1 to TRBJ2-1; D gene unclear. V was shortened by 4 bases and J by 3 bases, with 14 bases between the two germline ends. This CDR3 is 15 amino acids long. Per germline, CDR1 SGHRS and CDR2 YFSETQ. CDR3 amino acids: CASSPGAPNYNEQFF. In DNA form, the CDR3 reads TGCGCCAGCAGCCCGGGTGCGCCCAACTACAATGAGCAGTTCTTC.

About this clonotype: One end of the junction fails to match germline, which may point to a read error. This chain uses TRBV5-1 with TRBJ1-4; D gene ambiguous. The CDR3 is made up of 14 amino acids. Germline lookup yields CDR1 SGHRS and CDR2 YFSETQ. The CDR3 is CASAQEGTNEKRFF. In DNA, the CDR3 is TGCGCCAGCGCCCAGGAGGGAACTAATGAAAAACGGTTTTTT. Using reference TRBV5-1 and TRBJ1-4 for the parts outside the CDR3, the full variable domain is KAGVTQTPRYLIKTRGQQVTLSCSPISGHRSVSWYQQTPGQGLQFLFEYFSETQRNKGNFPGRFSGRQFSNSRSEMNVSTLELGDSALYLCASAQEGTNEKRFFGSGTQLSVL.

This clonotype was seen only a few times. V usage is TRBV4-3 and J usage is TRBJ2-4; 7 nucleotides match TRBD2. The J call is in doubt because the DNA end fits TRBJ2-5 better. The CDR3 is 19 amino acids. Germline CDR1 LGHNA, CDR2 YSLEER. This chain's CDR3 is CASSQELASGQSWQETQYF. As DNA, the CDR3 is TGCGCCAGCAGCCAAGAATTGGCTAGCGGCCAGTCGTGGCAAGAGACCCAGTACTTC.

This clonotype has more than one count but fewer than ten. V gene TRBV7-6 combines with J gene TRBJ2-7; D possibly corresponds to TRBD2 (5 bases). V dropped 0 bases and J dropped 6 bases, with 15 bases sitting between them. CDR3 length equals 15 residues. CDR1 and CDR2 (germline): SGHVS, FNYEAQ. CDR3 sequence: CASSLAGGDSAEQYF. CDR3 DNA: TGTGCCAGCAGCTTAGCGGGTGGGGATAGCGCCGAGCAGTACTTC. Drawing the rest from reference TRBV7-6 and TRBJ2-7, the complete variable domain is GAGVSQSPRYKVTKRGQDVALRCDPISGHVSLYWYRQALGQGPEFLTYFNYEAQQDKSGLPNDRFSAERPEGSISTLTIQRTEQRDSAMYRCASSLAGGDSAEQYFGPGTRLTVT.

There are a few counts of this clonotype. The chain uses TRBV5-1 and TRBJ2-1; 9 bases agree with TRBD1. The CDR3 consists of 16 residues. Germline CDR1 reads SGHRS; CDR2 reads YFSETQ. Germline trimming cut 5 bases from V and 6 bases from J; bases unmatched to any gene: 12. The CDR3 DNA follows: TGCGCCAGCAGGCCTGAACCGGACAGGGGAGTCAATGAGCAGTTCTTC. It specifies CASRPEPDRGVNEQFF.

V and J are TRBV6-1 and TRBJ1-2, with D maybe TRBD1 (5 bases). CDR1 is MNHNS, CDR2 SASEGT, per germline. The V gene lost 4 bases and the J gene lost 2 bases, with 20 bases spanning the gap. The CDR3 length is 17 residues. The CDR3 spells CASSAPGRGSGNYGYTF. CDR3 bases: TGTGCCAGCAGTGCCCCGGGACGGGGGTCTGGAAACTATGGCTACACCTTC.

DNA of the CDR3: TGCAGCGTGAAGACAGGAGTCACAGATACGCAGTATTTT. Its protein is CSVKTGVTDTQYF. The chain has TRBV29-1 and TRBJ2-3; perhaps TRBD1 as D (6 bases). V was clipped by 6 bases and J by 2 bases, with 12 bases between them. The length of the CDR3 is 13 residues. The V gene's germline CDR1 is SQVTM and CDR2 ANQGSEA.